These 32 T cell receptor beta chains share one sample of origin, sequenced in a study of blood T cell repertoires in COVID-19. Only in-frame clones appear in the TCRdb table, and some are missing; sequencing was by immunoSEQ multiplex PCR. The data show about 35,000 clones, roughly 92% seen once. Sequencing was performed on peripheral blood. These receptors all stem from a man aged 50 or older with active COVID-19.

The genes are TRBV6-6 and TRBJ2-7; 9 bases map to TRBD2. Germline CDR1 MNHNY, CDR2 SVGAGI (reference sequence). Trimming took 6 bases from V and 1 from J; bases not matched to a gene: 1. The CDR3 runs to 13 residues. The CDR3 spells CASSLAGSYEQYF. The CDR3 DNA is TGTGCCAGCAGCCTAGCGGGGTCCTACGAGCAGTACTTC.

The chain combines TRBV6-6 with TRBJ2-2, with a possible D match to TRBD1 (5 bases). Germline V CDR1 and CDR2: MNHNY, SVGAGI (reference sequence). The CDR3 length is 14 residues. V was clipped by 3 bases and J by 7 bases, with 12 bases between them. CDR3 coding DNA: TGTGCCAGCAGTTATAGACAGTCCAACGGGGAGCTGTTTTTT. Its translation is CASSYRQSNGELFF.

The chain couples TRBV19 to TRBJ1-2; D not certain. Germline V gene data show CDR1 as LNHDA and CDR2 as SQIVND (reference sequence). Trimming took off 3 bases at V and 5 bases at J, with 13 bases between the two ends. The CDR3 runs to 14 residues. The CDR3 nucleotides read TGTGCCAGTAGTATGGCAGGTGGAGGGTATGGCTACACCTTC. It yields the protein CASSMAGGGYGYTF.

This chain connects TRBV12-5 to TRBJ2-7, with 7 bases that match TRBD1. Germline-derived CDR1 and CDR2 are LGHNT and FRNRAP. V was pared by 4 bases and J by 4 bases, with 25 bases of the junction left unmatched. The CDR3 is made up of 20 amino acids. The CDR3 DNA is TGTGCTAGTGGTTCACCCCCGGCAGGGGGTAAGGAGCCTATGACTTACGAGCAGTACTTC. Translated: CASGSPPAGGKEPMTYEQYF.

The gene calls are TRBV1 and TRBJ1-4. TRBV1 is labeled a pseudogene. The CDR3 has 14 amino acids. The CDR3 DNA reads TGCACCAGCAGCCCCGGGGGGACTAATGAAAAACTGTTTTTT. It is translated as CTSSPGGTNEKLFF.

This chain connects TRBV5-1 to TRBJ2-5, with D tentatively TRBD2 (6 bases). The CDR3 consists of 15 residues. Between the trimmed V and J ends, which lost 4 bases and 3 bases, there was a span of 16 bases. Germline assignment: CDR1 SGHRS and CDR2 YFSETQ. The CDR3 DNA reads as TGCGCCAGCAGCCCGGGACTCATGGGCGAAGAGACCCAGTACTTC. The encoded protein is CASSPGLMGEETQYF.

Comment on this clone: The germline gene is not matched at one end of the junction; a read error may be the cause. The gene calls are TRBV18 and TRBJ1-6; 7 bases match TRBD1. CDR1 is KGHSH, CDR2 LQKENI, per germline. The CDR3 extends over 13 amino acids. The CDR3 DNA sequence: TGCGGAAATGGGACAGCGGAGGATTCACCCCTCCACTTT. Protein: CGNGTAEDSPLHF.

Comments on this clone: An end of the junction differs from the germline gene, which may be a read error. V usage is TRBV7-7 and J usage is TRBJ2-5; D possibly corresponds to TRBD1 (6 bases). The CDR3 covers 15 residues. Germline V gives CDR1 SSHAT, CDR2 FNYEAQ (reference sequence). The CDR3 is CASSLVGGGYETQYF. The CDR3 bases are TGTGCTAGCAGCTTAGTTGGGGGCGGGTACGAGACCCAGTACTTC.

V usage is TRBV2 and J usage is TRBJ2-3, with 7 bases identical to TRBD2. Germline loops: CDR1 SNHLY, CDR2 FYNNEI. The trim removed 2 bases at V and 2 bases at J, leaving 4 bases unmatched. This CDR3 is 15 amino acids long. The CDR3 DNA sequence: TGTGCCAGCAGTGAAAGGCTAGCGGACACAGATACGCAGTATTTT. This encodes CASSERLADTDTQYF.

This chain links TRBV2 with TRBJ1-1; D call uncertain. The CDR3 is 14 residues long. V lost 1 base to trimming and J lost 3 bases, with 9 bases between them. Germline V gene sequence: CDR1 SNHLY, CDR2 FYNNEI. The CDR3 nucleotides read TGTGCCAGCAGTGAAGAGAGAGGTTACACTGAAGCTTTCTTT. It is translated as CASSEERGYTEAFF. Complete variable domain (other parts from reference TRBV2 and TRBJ1-1): EPEVTQTPSHQVTQMGQEVILRCVPISNHLYFYWYRQILGQKVEFLVSFYNNEISEKSEIFDDQFSVERPDGSNFTLKIRSTKLEDSAMYFCASSEERGYTEAFFGQGTRLTVV.

The genes are TRBV11-2 and TRBJ2-1, with D possibly matching TRBD2 (5 bases). Germline loops: CDR1 SGHAT, CDR2 FQNNGV. There are 16 residues in the CDR3. V was trimmed by 3 bases and J by 0 bases, leaving 12 bases between them. The CDR3 DNA is TGTGCCAGCAGCTTTACTAGTCTGAGCTCCTACAATGAGCAGTTCTTC. Amino acid sequence: CASSFTSLSSYNEQFF.

The chain couples TRBV14 to TRBJ2-7, with TRBD2 matching over 9 bases. Germline CDR1 is SGHDN and CDR2 is FVKESK. The length of the CDR3 is 13 residues. V shed 4 bases, J shed 7 bases, and the junction held 5 bases outside the gene matches. In DNA form, the CDR3 reads TGTGCCAGCAGCCTTCGCGGGGGGGCGGAGCAGTACTTC. Translation: CASSLRGGAEQYF.

V is TRBV3-1 (or the pseudogene TRBV3-2) and J is TRBJ1-5; no reliable D call. This CDR3 spans 14 amino acids. Trimming cost V 3 bases and J 1 base, with 7 bases left between them. The V gene's germline CDR1 is LGHDT and CDR2 YNNKEL (reference sequence). The DNA of the CDR3 is TGTGCCAGCAGCCATCTTCGGAGCAATCAGCCCCAGCATTTT. Translating it yields CASSHLRSNQPQHF.

This clone was seen only a few times. The chain carries TRBV7-2 and TRBJ2-5, with D possibly matching TRBD1 (6 bases). This CDR3 region has 13 residues. V lost 3 bases and J lost 1, with 6 bases in between. Germline values: CDR1 SGHTA, CDR2 FQGNSA. CDR3 protein: CASSLGAQETQYF. The CDR3, as DNA: TGTGCCAGCAGCTTGGGGGCCCAAGAGACCCAGTACTTC.

The chain has TRBV18 and TRBJ2-1; 11 positions agree with TRBD1. Looked up from germline, CDR1 is KGHSH and CDR2 is LQKENI. The junction had 8 bases not matched to a gene; V was cut back by 0 bases and J by 7 bases. The CDR3 totals 17 residues. Written as DNA, the CDR3 is TGTGCCAGCTCACCACCGATCTTGGACAGGGGGCGGAATGAGCAGTTCTTC. It is translated as CASSPPILDRGRNEQFF. Together with reference TRBV18 and TRBJ2-1, the CDR3 gives the full variable domain: NAGVMQNPRHLVRRRGQEARLRCSPMKGHSHVYWYRQLPEEGLKFMVYLQKENIIDESGMPKERFSAEFPKEGPSILRIQQVVRGDSAAYFCASSPPILDRGRNEQFFGPGTRLTVL.

The chain recombines TRBV13 with TRBJ2-7, with 10 nucleotides matching TRBD2. V lost 0 bases and J lost 0; bases outside the gene matches: 2. This CDR3 spans 16 amino acids. The germline CDR1 and CDR2 sequences are PRHDT and FYEKMQ (reference sequence). In DNA, the CDR3 is TGTGCCAGCAGCTTAGGAGCTAGCGGGAGCTCCTACGAGCAGTACTTC. It encodes CASSLGASGSSYEQYF.

This chain connects TRBV23-1 to TRBJ1-6; D not resolved. TRBV23-1 is given ORF status, its function remaining uncertain. The CDR3 has 16 amino acids. V was shortened by 2 bases and J by 0 bases, with 8 bases between the two germline ends. For the CDR3, the DNA is TGCGCCAGCAGTCAAATGACAAGCTCCTATAATTCACCCCTCCACTTT. It specifies CASSQMTSSYNSPLHF.

This clone was recorded a few times. V gene TRBV12-3 or TRBV12-4 combines with J gene TRBJ2-1; D is unclear. This CDR3 has 12 residues. The V end lost 5 bases, the J end lost 4 bases, and 6 bases lay between the germline ends. Here the CDR3 DNA reads TGTGCCAGCAGTAGGAGTTACAATGAGCAGTTCTTC. Residues: CASSRSYNEQFF.

This chain's CDR3 is CASSFSGGADGTQYF. CDR3 sequence (DNA): TGTGCCAGCAGCTTTAGCGGGGGGGCTGACGGGACCCAGTACTTC. The chain uses TRBV7-2 and TRBJ2-5, with 11 nucleotides matching TRBD2. CDR3 length equals 15 residues. The V gene's germline CDR1 is SGHTA and CDR2 FQGNSA. V trimming: 3 bases; J trimming: 7 bases; junction bases outside the gene matches: 7.

This clone was seen only once. The genes are TRBV15 and TRBJ1-2, with a possible D match to TRBD1 (5 bases). The CDR3 consists of 15 residues. Trimming removed 1 base from V and 2 bases from J, with 11 bases in between. The V gene's germline CDR1 is LNHNV and CDR2 YYDKDF (reference sequence). The DNA for the CDR3 is TGTGCCACCAGCAGAGGGGGCACCCAGAACTATGGCTACACCTTC. The encoded protein is CATSRGGTQNYGYTF.

The chain recombines TRBV6-6 with TRBJ2-7; 7 bases agree with TRBD2. From germline, CDR1 is MNHNY and CDR2 SVGAGI (reference sequence). This CDR3 has 14 residues. Trimming cost V 4 bases and J 6 bases; bases outside gene matches: 9. CDR3 residues: CASSFGRETLEQYF. CDR3 sequence (DNA): TGTGCCAGCAGTTTCGGGCGGGAGACTCTCGAGCAGTACTTC.

The chain employs TRBV18 and TRBJ1-1; D possibly corresponds to TRBD1 (5 bases). The ends were cut back, 3 bases at V and 5 bases at J, with 13 bases in the middle. This CDR3 spans 14 amino acids. The germline V gene has CDR1 KGHSH and CDR2 LQKENI. The CDR3 sequence is CASSPGGGGTEAFF. DNA of the CDR3: TGTGCCAGCTCACCGGGCGGGGGAGGTACTGAAGCTTTCTTT.

The chain is built from TRBV24-1 and TRBJ2-7; 15 bases line up with TRBD2. The CDR3 totals 16 residues. V shed 11 bases, J shed 1 base, and the junction held 8 bases outside the gene matches. The V gene's germline CDR1 is KGHDR and CDR2 SFDVKD. The CDR3 DNA sequence: TGTGCCATGGGGACTAGCGGGGGGATTTGGTCCTACGAGCAGTACTTC. Translated: CAMGTSGGIWSYEQYF.

The rearrangement links TRBV7-8 to TRBJ2-5; TRBD1 might be the D (5 bases). The V end lost 0 bases, the J end lost 5 bases, and 10 bases lay between the germline ends. This CDR3 spans 14 amino acids. The germline CDR1 and CDR2 sequences are SGHVS and FQNEAQ. Here the CDR3 DNA reads TGTGCCAGCAGCTTAGCTTGGGGCGCGGAGACCCAGTACTTC. Amino acid sequence: CASSLAWGAETQYF.

The chain has TRBV6-5 and TRBJ1-6, with D possibly being TRBD1 (6 bases). Germline V lookup: CDR1 MNHEY, CDR2 SVGAGI. The CDR3 has 15 amino acids. Trimming took off 0 bases at V and 6 bases at J, with 9 bases between the two ends. CDR3 region: CASSYSGAPNSPLHF. CDR3 DNA: TGTGCCAGCAGTTACTCGGGGGCGCCTAATTCACCCCTCCACTTT.

The chain is built from TRBV13 and TRBJ2-5; 8 positions match TRBD2. The germline gives CDR1 PRHDT, CDR2 FYEKMQ (reference sequence). The CDR3 is 15 amino acids. V lost 2 bases to trimming and J lost 0 bases; unmatched junction nucleotides: 2. The CDR3 loop is CASSLQRGYQETQYF. The CDR3 bases are TGTGCCAGCAGCTTACAGCGGGGGTACCAAGAGACCCAGTACTTC.

In the case of this clone: Compared with germline, one end of the junction differs, possibly owing to a read error. CDR3 in amino acids: CASREAGGADTQYF. CDR3 DNA: TGTGCCAGCAGAGAAGCGGGGGGGGCAGATACGCAGTATTTT. The gene calls are TRBV6-1 and TRBJ2-3, with 10 bases fitting TRBD2. The CDR3 extends over 14 amino acids. Germline V gives CDR1 MNHNS, CDR2 SASEGT.

V is TRBV5-1 and J is TRBJ1-2, with a tentative D call TRBD1 (5 bases). CDR1 and CDR2 (germline): SGHRS, YFSETQ. CDR3 length equals 16 residues. Trimming left V 4 bases short and J 0 bases short, with 16 bases between. The CDR3 here is CASSVTPREPNYGYTF. CDR3 bases: TGCGCCAGCAGCGTAACCCCCAGGGAACCTAACTATGGCTACACCTTC.

This chain links TRBV3-1 (or the pseudogene TRBV3-2) with TRBJ2-3; TRBD2 matches 7 bases. J was trimmed by 4 bases and V by 1 base; bases with no gene match: 8. The CDR3 has 16 amino acids. CDR1 is LGHDT and CDR2 is YNNKEL in the germline V gene (reference sequence). The CDR3 here is CASSQAGGLVADTQYF. The CDR3 DNA reads as TGTGCCAGCAGCCAAGCCGGGGGGTTAGTCGCAGATACGCAGTATTTT.

This chain uses TRBV6-5 with TRBJ2-1; a possible D gene is TRBD2 (5 bases). Per the germline V gene, CDR1 is MNHEY and CDR2 is SVGAGI. This CDR3 comprises 12 residues. DNA for the CDR3: TGTAGCAGCGGAGGAGGCTACAATGAGCAGTTCTTC. Encoded protein: CSSGGGYNEQFF.

This chain uses TRBV12-3 or TRBV12-4 with TRBJ2-2, with 7 bases identical to TRBD1. Germline trimming cut 4 bases from V and 6 bases from J; bases unmatched to any gene: 2. This CDR3 spans 13 amino acids. The CDR3 loop reads CASSYRGPGELFF. The CDR3 DNA follows: TGTGCCAGCAGTTACAGGGGTCCCGGGGAGCTGTTTTTT.

The genes are TRBV5-4 and TRBJ1-2; D perhaps matches TRBD1 (5 bases). This CDR3 is 16 amino acids long. Trimming left V 4 bases short and J 4 bases short, with 20 bases between. Looked up from germline, CDR1 is SGHNT and CDR2 is YYREEE (reference sequence). The CDR3 DNA reads as TGTGCCAGCAGCACAGCTCCGGGGGACTCAGGCTATGGCTACACCTTC. Translating gives CASSTAPGDSGYGYTF.